These 32 T cell receptor beta chains originate from one sample sequenced in a study of cytotoxic CD8 clonotypes in ibrutinib-treated CLL. TCRdb's table, derived via immunoSEQ multiplex PCR, lists solely in-frame clones and lacks some. The sample lists some 150,000 clones, roughly 80% occurring once. The sample here was PBMCs, taken after 12 months of ibrutinib treatment. The receptor set was obtained from a human donor with chronic lymphocytic leukemia.

The chain joins TRBV5-1 to TRBJ2-2, with TRBD2 identical over 8 bases. The ends lost 6 bases at V and 3 bases at J; junction bases unmatched: 10. Germline V CDR1 and CDR2: SGHRS, YFSETQ. This CDR3 has 16 amino acids. This chain's CDR3 is CASKIPGSGDTGELFF. CDR3 nucleotide sequence: TGCGCCAGCAAGATCCCTGGTAGCGGGGACACCGGGGAGCTGTTTTTT.

This clone was recorded once. The chain joins TRBV28 to TRBJ1-1; possible D gene TRBD1, 6 bases. V was cut by 4 bases and J by 5 bases, with 11 bases left in between. Germline CDR1 and CDR2: MDHEN and SYDVKM. The CDR3 runs to 13 residues. This CDR3 reads CASSWGGRTEAFF. CDR3 nucleotide sequence: TGTGCCAGCAGTTGGGGGGGGCGAACTGAAGCTTTCTTT.

J is TRBJ1-1 and V is TRBV15; TRBD1 might be the D (6 bases). Germline V gene lookup returns CDR1 LNHNV and CDR2 YYDKDF (reference sequence). The CDR3 length is 12 residues. Trimming took off 2 bases at V and 8 bases at J, with 9 bases between the two ends. The CDR3 is CATSRLGTEAFF. As DNA, the CDR3 is TGTGCCACCAGCAGACTCGGGACAGAAGCTTTCTTT.

The gene calls are TRBV18 and TRBJ2-1; 10 bases match TRBD2. Germline trimming cut 4 bases from V and 8 bases from J; bases unmatched to any gene: 8. Germline CDR1 and CDR2: KGHSH and LQKENI. The CDR3 consists of 15 residues. The CDR3 DNA reads TGTGCCAGCTCACTGTCTAGCGGGGGATACGATGAGCAGTTCTTC. Its translation is CASSLSSGGYDEQFF.

The rearrangement joins TRBV7-2 to TRBJ2-3; TRBD2 agrees at 13 bases. The ends lost 5 bases at V and 6 bases at J; junction bases unmatched: 5. The length of the CDR3 is 15 residues. Germline V gene data show CDR1 as SGHTA and CDR2 as FQGNSA. CDR3 amino acids: CASSRTSGRGDTQYF. The CDR3 DNA reads as TGTGCCAGCAGCCGGACTAGCGGGAGAGGTGATACGCAGTATTTT.

This clone was observed a handful of times. V usage is TRBV29-1 and J usage is TRBJ2-3; D possibly uses TRBD1 or TRBD2 (6 bases each). Germline V gene sequence: CDR1 SQVTM, CDR2 ANQGSEA. V lost 2 bases to trimming and J lost 6 bases, with 12 bases between them. The CDR3 loop spans 13 amino acids. The CDR3: CSVEWGAGDTQYF. The CDR3 region has the DNA TGCAGCGTTGAATGGGGGGCAGGGGATACGCAGTATTTT.

The rearrangement uses TRBV18 and TRBJ2-7, with D possibly being TRBD1 (6 bases). Germline V gene sequence: CDR1 KGHSH, CDR2 LQKENI. The germline V and J ends were trimmed by 6 bases and 4 bases, with 13 bases remaining between them. The CDR3 is 13 residues long. CDR3 sequence reads: CASSLTDRYEQYF. In nucleotides, the CDR3 is TGTGCCAGCTCCTTAACTGACAGGTACGAGCAGTACTTC. The entire variable domain, with the rest obtained from reference TRBV18 and TRBJ2-7, is as follows: NAGVMQNPRHLVRRRGQEARLRCSPMKGHSHVYWYRQLPEEGLKFMVYLQKENIIDESGMPKERFSAEFPKEGPSILRIQQVVRGDSAAYFCASSLTDRYEQYFGPGTRLTVT.

The chain employs TRBV25-1 and TRBJ2-5, with D possibly matching TRBD1 (6 bases). The V and J ends lost 2 bases and 4 bases respectively, with 11 bases between them. This CDR3 region has 14 residues. Germline V gives CDR1 MGHDK, CDR2 SYGVNS. This CDR3 reads CASSETGRGETQYF. The CDR3 DNA follows: TGTGCCAGCAGTGAAACAGGGCGAGGAGAGACCCAGTACTTC.

This chain connects TRBV28 to TRBJ2-5; possible D gene TRBD1, 6 bases. The better agreement between TRBJ2-7 and the DNA end casts doubt on the J call. Germline lookup yields CDR1 MDHEN and CDR2 SYDVKM. This CDR3 has 15 amino acids. As DNA, the CDR3 is TGTGCCACCAATTCGCCTGGGGCAGGGGCCCACGAGCAGTACTTC. As protein: CATNSPGAGAHEQYF.

This clone was counted between two and nine times. CDR3 region: CASSNTQATGANVLTF. CDR3 in DNA: TGTGCCAGCAGTAACACGCAGGCCACTGGGGCCAACGTCCTGACTTTC. The chain recombines TRBV5-4 with TRBJ2-6; D is uncertain. V gave up 5 bases and J gave up 2 bases, with 14 bases separating them. The germline V gene encodes CDR1 SGHNT and CDR2 YYREEE (reference sequence). The CDR3 runs 16 residues.

This rearrangement joins TRBV29-1 to TRBJ2-7; 7 bases line up with TRBD1. V shed 6 bases, J shed 5 bases, and the junction held 10 bases outside the gene matches. Germline CDR1 is SQVTM and CDR2 is ANQGSEA. The CDR3 length is 13 residues. CDR3 amino acids: CSVQRQGFHEQYF. CDR3 DNA sequence: TGCAGCGTCCAAAGACAGGGTTTCCACGAGCAGTACTTC.

J is TRBJ1-2 and V is TRBV13, with no clear D. From germline, CDR1 is PRHDT and CDR2 FYEKMQ (reference sequence). This CDR3 has 12 amino acids. V gave up 0 bases and J gave up 7 bases, with 6 bases separating them. The CDR3 coding sequence is TGTGCCAGCAGCTTAGGCCCTGGTGGCTACACCTTC. Its translation is CASSLGPGGYTF.

The rearrangement links TRBV4-2 to TRBJ1-2; TRBD1 is a possible D gene (5 bases). Germline lookup yields CDR1 LGHNA and CDR2 YNFKEQ. The CDR3 is 14 amino acids. The V and J ends lost 2 bases and 4 bases respectively, with 11 bases between them. Here the CDR3 reads CASSQSPGPYGYTF. CDR3 nucleotide sequence: TGTGCCAGCAGCCAATCCCCGGGACCCTATGGCTACACCTTC.

The gene calls are TRBV28 and TRBJ1-2; 7 bases align to TRBD1. Trimming at V came to 6 bases and at J to 7 bases, leaving 14 bases not matched to a gene. This CDR3 spans 15 amino acids. Germline V lookup: CDR1 MDHEN, CDR2 SYDVKM. The CDR3 region has the DNA TGTGCCAGCAGCTCCTCTCTGACAGGGCTCGGTGGCTACACCTTC. This encodes CASSSSLTGLGGYTF.

The chain combines TRBV30 with TRBJ1-1; 11 bases agree with TRBD1. V gave up 3 bases and J gave up 5 bases; unmatched junction bases: 5. The V gene's germline CDR1 is GTSNPN and CDR2 SVGIG (reference sequence). The CDR3 has 14 residues. The chain's CDR3 is CAWRDRGLVTEAFF. The CDR3 region has the DNA TGTGCCTGGAGGGACAGGGGGCTCGTAACTGAAGCTTTCTTT.

The chain joins TRBV6-5 to TRBJ1-2; D is possibly TRBD1 (6 bases). Trimming removed 6 bases at V and 3 bases at J, with 8 bases between. The CDR3 length is 12 residues. The germline V gene encodes CDR1 MNHEY and CDR2 SVGAGI. The CDR3 spells CASRGADYGYTF. The CDR3 DNA follows: TGTGCCAGCAGGGGGGCAGACTATGGCTACACCTTC.

J is TRBJ2-4 and V is TRBV27, with D hard to call. V lost 7 bases to trimming and J lost 10 bases, with 11 bases between them. The germline V gene encodes CDR1 MNHEY and CDR2 SMNVEV (reference sequence). This CDR3 is built from 11 residues. The CDR3 sequence: CASTGAGIQYF. CDR3 nucleotide sequence: TGTGCCAGCACCGGAGCTGGGATTCAGTACTTC.

V and J are TRBV4-3 and TRBJ2-2, with D perhaps matching TRBD1 (5 bases). This CDR3 contains 16 residues. V was clipped by 0 bases and J by 5 bases, with 13 bases between them. Per germline, CDR1 LGHNA and CDR2 YSLEER. This CDR3 reads CASSQDRAGRTGELFF. The CDR3 nucleotides are TGCGCCAGCAGCCAAGATAGGGCAGGGCGGACCGGGGAGCTGTTTTTT.

CDR3 sequence: CASSPGTSLISSYNEQFF. The CDR3 region has the DNA TGCGCCAGCAGCCCGGGGACTAGCCTAATTAGCTCCTACAATGAGCAGTTCTTC. The chain links TRBV5-1 to TRBJ2-1; 9 nucleotides match TRBD2. Germline CDR1 and CDR2: SGHRS and YFSETQ. This CDR3 spans 18 amino acids. Trimming took 4 bases from V and 0 from J; bases not matched to a gene: 11.

This chain uses TRBV2 with TRBJ2-5; TRBD2 matches at 8 bases. CDR1 and CDR2 (germline): SNHLY, FYNNEI. The CDR3 is made up of 16 amino acids. V lost 3 bases, J lost 0 bases, and 6 bases stayed unmatched. Here the CDR3 DNA reads TGTGCCAGCAGTGATAGGGCTAGCGGGTACCAAGAGACCCAGTACTTC. It specifies CASSDRASGYQETQYF.

This chain uses TRBV28 with TRBJ2-7; D possibly corresponds to TRBD1 (6 bases). There are 14 residues in the CDR3. In germline, CDR1 is MDHEN, CDR2 SYDVKM. V lost 8 bases to trimming and J lost 0 bases, with 14 bases between them. The CDR3 DNA is TGTGCCAGCGGCCAGGGGATTAGCTCCTACGAGCAGTACTTC. It yields the protein CASGQGISSYEQYF.

The rearrangement joins TRBV15 to TRBJ2-1; TRBD1 might be the D (5 bases). The CDR3 runs to 14 residues. CDR1 is LNHNV and CDR2 is YYDKDF in the germline V gene (reference sequence). Trimming left V 8 bases short and J 0 bases short, with 11 bases between. For the CDR3, the DNA is TGTGCCACCGGGGCGAGGAGCTCCTACAATGAGCAGTTCTTC. As protein: CATGARSSYNEQFF.

V is TRBV14 and J is TRBJ2-7; TRBD1 aligns across 9 bases. V was clipped by 2 bases and J by 0 bases; unmatched bases: 5. The CDR3 is 16 amino acids. The germline V gene encodes CDR1 SGHDN and CDR2 FVKESK. The CDR3 protein is CASSQSWTGDSYEQYF. DNA of the CDR3: TGTGCCAGCAGCCAATCCTGGACAGGGGACTCCTACGAGCAGTACTTC.

This clone came up many times. The V call is TRBV7-3, the J call TRBJ2-2; perhaps TRBD2 as D (6 bases). Per germline, CDR1 SGHTA and CDR2 FQGTGA. The CDR3 length is 19 residues. V lost 4 bases to trimming and J lost 2 bases, with 23 bases between them. The CDR3 spells CASSSQLAATLRNTGELFF. CDR3 sequence (DNA): TGTGCCAGCAGCTCACAGTTAGCGGCAACTCTAAGAAACACCGGGGAGCTGTTTTTT.

This chain uses TRBV7-9 with TRBJ1-1; weak D call: TRBD1 (5 bases). The germline V gene encodes CDR1 SEHNR and CDR2 FQNEAQ (reference sequence). This CDR3 has 13 amino acids. Trimming took 5 bases from V and 6 from J, leaving 13 bases between them. The CDR3 here is CASSPPRDAEAFF. The CDR3 DNA reads as TGTGCCAGCAGCCCCCCGAGGGACGCTGAAGCTTTCTTT.

The rearrangement joins TRBV4-1 to TRBJ1-2, with D tentatively TRBD1 (6 bases). V was pared by 1 base and J by 4 bases, with 10 bases between. Germline V lookup: CDR1 MGHRA, CDR2 YSYEKL. The CDR3 contains 14 residues. This chain's CDR3 is CASSQGGGFYGYTF. DNA for the CDR3: TGCGCCAGCAGCCAAGGGGGGGGCTTCTATGGCTACACCTTC.

The chain is built from TRBV7-7 and TRBJ1-3, with 9 bases identical to TRBD1. CDR1 is SSHAT and CDR2 is FNYEAQ in the germline V gene (reference sequence). V gave up 6 bases and J gave up 8 bases; unmatched junction bases: 5. This CDR3 has 13 residues. CDR3 sequence: CASSLDRGDTIYF. The CDR3 DNA is TGTGCCAGCAGTTTGGACAGGGGAGACACCATATATTTT.

The rearrangement links TRBV4-3 to TRBJ2-7; a possible D gene is TRBD2 (5 bases). The CDR3 is made up of 14 amino acids. Trimming stripped 0 bases from V and 5 bases from J, with 11 bases between. Germline CDR1 is LGHNA and CDR2 is YSLEER. CDR3 protein: CASSQEPSKHEQYF. CDR3 in DNA: TGCGCCAGCAGCCAAGAACCTAGCAAGCACGAGCAGTACTTC.

The gene calls are TRBV7-8 and TRBJ1-1; 7 nucleotides line up with TRBD1. With V trimmed by 4 bases and J by 0 bases, 5 bases remained unmatched. CDR1 SGHVS and CDR2 FQNEAQ come from the germline V gene. The CDR3 has 15 amino acids. The CDR3 DNA reads as TGTGCCAGCAGCTCCGGGACAGTTATGAACACTGAAGCTTTCTTT. Its translation is CASSSGTVMNTEAFF.

The V and J genes are TRBV27 and TRBJ2-7, with 14 positions matching TRBD2. The germline gives CDR1 MNHEY, CDR2 SMNVEV (reference sequence). The CDR3 has 21 amino acids. Losses at the gene ends were 2 bases for V and 2 bases for J; bases not matched to a gene: 17. CDR3 loop: CASSLVPPGLAGVNQPYEQYF. The CDR3 nucleotides are TGTGCCAGCAGTTTAGTTCCCCCGGGACTAGCGGGAGTAAATCAGCCCTACGAGCAGTACTTC.

The CDR3 bases are TGCAGTGCTAGTCGAGTGGATACGCAGTATTTT. Encoded protein: CSASRVDTQYF. V is TRBV20-1 and J is TRBJ2-3; D is undetermined. The V gene's germline CDR1 is DFQATT and CDR2 SNEGSKA (reference sequence). Trimming shortened V by 3 bases and J by 6 bases, and 7 bases separated the two germline ends. CDR3 length equals 11 residues.

The V call is TRBV18, the J call TRBJ1-3; 7 positions match TRBD1. CDR3 length: 16 amino acids. Trimming cost V 3 bases and J 0 bases; bases outside gene matches: 5. The germline CDR1 and CDR2 sequences are KGHSH and LQKENI. The CDR3 region is CASSPGQSSSGNTIYF. Written as DNA, the CDR3 is TGTGCCAGCTCACCGGGACAGTCGAGCTCTGGAAACACCATATATTTT.